This T cell receptor beta chain was identified during a study of CD8+CD57+ T cells in acquired aplastic anemia (dated 2018 in TCRdb). In the study overall: A mean of approximately 3 ug of DNA, ranging from roughly 0.19 to 27.4 ug, was extracted from sorted CD4+ and CD8+ cells. For healthy donor samples, the average read count was around 10 million for CD4+ cells and approximately 11 million for CD8+ cells.

The paper's findings and limits, for the study overall: Between patients and healthy controls, no significant difference in CD8+ Simpson's diversity was found (P=0.060). Roughly 30 CD8+ CDR3 sequences were shared between patients and controls but appeared highly expressed in patients and within their immunodominant clones.

On this clonotype itself: Its binding antigen is unknown. Nothing much larger sits one base from this clone, and base qualities are not available.

Profiling of TCR beta VDJ combinations and CDR3 sequences used genomic DNA as the template. An Illumina HiSeq 2000 was used for TCR repertoire sequencing. The study's own analysis went as follows. TRBV/TRBJ rearrangement plots, CDR3 size and DJ length profiles, and Simpson's diversity index were used to assess repertoires. The immunodominant clone was defined as the most abundant DNA sequence in deep sequencing data. CDR3 amino acid sequences were checked for sharing across subjects and were also compared against the VDJdb database and published repertoires. TCRdb trimmed the raw reads at Q25, called clones with MiXCR and kept productive beta chains. Here each entry gathers all rows of one CDR3 protein and keeps the most common genes and DNA. The V and J calls shown here were made by TCRdb, not taken from the authors' results. This sample lists about 190,000 distinct CDR3 sequences; 54% were detected once. The ten largest clonotypes hold about a sixth of the sample.

The study deep-sequenced TCR repertoires of sorted CD4+ and CD8+ blood T cells from severe aplastic anemia patients and healthy subjects. Ficoll-Paque density gradient centrifugation was used to isolate peripheral blood mononuclear cells. Before DNA extraction, CD4+ and CD8+ T cells were sorted with FACS or magnetic beads. A distance of 9 bases separates the germline ends of V and J, which lose 0 bases and 4 bases respectively. In the germline V gene, CDR1 corresponds to SQVTM and CDR2 to ANQGSEA. From cysteine to phenylalanine, the CDR3 is 13 amino acids long. The kept DNA is CDR3 alone, 39 bases in frame from the first base.

This TCR came from a human donor in good health, serving as a control. The V and J genes are TRBV29-1 and TRBJ1-1, and possibly TRBD1, on 6 matching bases. The sequencing input was sorted CD4+, CD8+, or CD8+CD57+ T cells (not recorded which) from PBMCs. The CDR3 protein is CSVEDQGSTEAFF. The DNA sequence is TGCAGCGTTGAAGACCAGGGGAGCACTGAAGCTTTCTTT.